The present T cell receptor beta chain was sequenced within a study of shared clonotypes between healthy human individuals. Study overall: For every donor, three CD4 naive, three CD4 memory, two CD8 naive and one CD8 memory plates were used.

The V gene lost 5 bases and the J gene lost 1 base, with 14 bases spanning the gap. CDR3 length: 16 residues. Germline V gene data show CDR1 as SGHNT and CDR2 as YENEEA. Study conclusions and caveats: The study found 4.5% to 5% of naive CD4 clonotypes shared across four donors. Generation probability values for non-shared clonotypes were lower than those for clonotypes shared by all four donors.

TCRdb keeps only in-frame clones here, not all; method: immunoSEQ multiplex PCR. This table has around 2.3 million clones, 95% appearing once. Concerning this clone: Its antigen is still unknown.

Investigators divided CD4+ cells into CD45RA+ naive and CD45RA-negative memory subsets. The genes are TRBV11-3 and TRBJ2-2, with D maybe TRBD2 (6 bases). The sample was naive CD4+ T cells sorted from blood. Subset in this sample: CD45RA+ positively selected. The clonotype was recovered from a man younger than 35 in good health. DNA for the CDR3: TGTGCCAGCAGCAATCGGTGGGGGGTGAACACCGGGGAGCTGTTTTTT. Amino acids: CASSNRWGVNTGELFF.